The clone carrying this T cell receptor beta chain was recorded a few times. This sample is drawn from a study of identical twins. The CDR3 is made up of 10 amino acids. CDR1 and CDR2 (germline): GTSNPN, SVGIG (reference sequence). Trimming pared 3 bases from V and 6 bases from J, leaving 2 bases between. TCRdb ran MiXCR on the 5' RACE reads and lists one entry per CDR3 protein. The sample has about 190,000 distinct CDR3 sequences, approximately 15% seen once; the top ten hold roughly two fifths. These data were also reused for a study on T cells expressing NK-cell markers. That source reports: HCMV seropositivity characterized most of the eight sequenced donors, and seronegativity one.

The sequenced sample consisted of CD8+ T cells sorted from blood. The chain couples TRBV30 to TRBJ2-2; D is undetermined. This sequence was found in a woman aged 18-30 years in good health. The CDR3 here is CAWRPGELFF. CDR3 DNA sequence: TGTGCCTGGAGACCCGGGGAGCTGTTTTTT.